The clone carrying this T cell receptor (beta chain) was seen repeatedly, ten times or more. Its antigen is undetermined. None of the included patients had other autoimmune diseases, uncontrolled infections, pregnancy or lactation, as these led to exclusion. The sample is drawn from a study of Graves' ophthalmopathy and Graves' hyperthyroidism. Study in general: The study drew peripheral blood at initial diagnosis, before any treatment.

Study-wide findings and caveats: Ophthalmopathy progression cases were predicted by the model with approximately 71% sensitivity and roughly 72% specificity.

The authors amplified TCR beta CDR3 regions, and they did so from RNA transcripts for repertoire sequencing. HTBI-primed first-round RT-PCR preceded second-round multiplex PCR. In TCRdb, the multiplex PCR reads were re-called with MiXCR into one record per CDR3 protein. The sample has some 360,000 distinct CDR3 sequences, approximately 18% seen once. Trimming left V 8 bases short and J 1 base short, with 6 bases between. In germline, CDR1 is MNHEY, CDR2 SMNVEV (reference sequence). The CDR3 loop spans 11 amino acids. The chain links TRBV27 to TRBJ2-7; D is uncertain. The source is an adult woman with stable Graves' hyperthyroidism. The sequenced material came from peripheral blood. The DNA for the CDR3 is TGTGCCAGCGGCGAGTCCTACGAGCAGTACTTC. Translated: CASGESYEQYF.